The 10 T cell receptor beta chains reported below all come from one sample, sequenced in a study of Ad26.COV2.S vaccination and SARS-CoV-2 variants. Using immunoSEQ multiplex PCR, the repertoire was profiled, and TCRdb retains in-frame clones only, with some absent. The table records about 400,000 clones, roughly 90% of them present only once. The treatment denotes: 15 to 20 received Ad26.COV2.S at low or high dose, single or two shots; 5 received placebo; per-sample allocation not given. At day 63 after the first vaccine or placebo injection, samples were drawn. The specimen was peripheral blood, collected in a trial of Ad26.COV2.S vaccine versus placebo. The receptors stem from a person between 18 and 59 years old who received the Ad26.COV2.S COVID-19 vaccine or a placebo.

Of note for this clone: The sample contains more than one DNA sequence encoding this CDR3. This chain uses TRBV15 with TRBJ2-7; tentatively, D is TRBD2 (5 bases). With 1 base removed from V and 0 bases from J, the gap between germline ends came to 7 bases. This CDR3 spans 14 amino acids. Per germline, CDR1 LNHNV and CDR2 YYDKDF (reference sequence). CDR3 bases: TGTGCCACCAGCAGAGGAGGGAACTCCTACGAGCAGTACTTC. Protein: CATSRGGNSYEQYF. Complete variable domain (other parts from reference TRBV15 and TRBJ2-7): DAMVIQNPRYQVTQFGKPVTLSCSQTLNHNVMYWYQQKSSQAPKLLFHYYDKDFNNEADTPDNFQSRRPNTSFCFLDIRSPGLGDTAMYLCATSRGGNSYEQYFGPGTRLTVT.

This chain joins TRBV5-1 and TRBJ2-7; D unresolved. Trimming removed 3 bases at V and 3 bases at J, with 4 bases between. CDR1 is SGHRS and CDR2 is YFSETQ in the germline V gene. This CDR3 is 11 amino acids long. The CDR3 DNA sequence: TGCGCCAGCAGCTCTAACTACGAGCAGTACTTC. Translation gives CASSSNYEQYF. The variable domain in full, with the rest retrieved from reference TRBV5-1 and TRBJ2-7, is KAGVTQTPRYLIKTRGQQVTLSCSPISGHRSVSWYQQTPGQGLQFLFEYFSETQRNKGNFPGRFSGRQFSNSRSEMNVSTLELGDSALYLCASSSNYEQYFGPGTRLTVT.

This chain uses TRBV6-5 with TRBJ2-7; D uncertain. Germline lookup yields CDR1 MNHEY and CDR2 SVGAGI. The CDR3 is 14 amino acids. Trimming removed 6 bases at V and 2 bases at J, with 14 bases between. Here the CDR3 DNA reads TGTGCCAGCAGGAGAATGGGCCCTACCTACGAGCAGTACTTC. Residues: CASRRMGPTYEQYF.

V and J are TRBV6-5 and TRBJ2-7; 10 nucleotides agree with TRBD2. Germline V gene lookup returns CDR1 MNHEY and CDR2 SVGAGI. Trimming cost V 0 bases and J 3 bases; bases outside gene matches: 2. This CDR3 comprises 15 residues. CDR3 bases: TGTGCCAGCAGTTACTCGGTAGCGGGAGGCTACGAGCAGTACTTC. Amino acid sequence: CASSYSVAGGYEQYF.

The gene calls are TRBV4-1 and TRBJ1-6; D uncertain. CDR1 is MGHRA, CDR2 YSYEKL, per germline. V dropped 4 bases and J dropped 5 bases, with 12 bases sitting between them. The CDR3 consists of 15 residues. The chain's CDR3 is CASSRRLLDNSPLHF. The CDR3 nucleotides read TGCGCCAGCAGCCGACGACTCCTTGATAATTCACCCCTCCACTTT.

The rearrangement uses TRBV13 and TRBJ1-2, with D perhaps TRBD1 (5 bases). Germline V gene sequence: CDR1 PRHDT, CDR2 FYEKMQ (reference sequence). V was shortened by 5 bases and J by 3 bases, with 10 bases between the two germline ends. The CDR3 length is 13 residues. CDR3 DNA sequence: TGTGCCAGCAGCGACGGGGGTCACTATGGCTACACCTTC. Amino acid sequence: CASSDGGHYGYTF.

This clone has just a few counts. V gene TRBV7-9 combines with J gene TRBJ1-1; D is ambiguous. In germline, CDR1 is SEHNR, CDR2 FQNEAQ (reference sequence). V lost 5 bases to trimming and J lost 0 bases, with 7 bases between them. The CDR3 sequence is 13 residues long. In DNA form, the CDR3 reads TGTGCCAGCAGCCTAGGGATGAACACTGAAGCTTTCTTT. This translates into CASSLGMNTEAFF.

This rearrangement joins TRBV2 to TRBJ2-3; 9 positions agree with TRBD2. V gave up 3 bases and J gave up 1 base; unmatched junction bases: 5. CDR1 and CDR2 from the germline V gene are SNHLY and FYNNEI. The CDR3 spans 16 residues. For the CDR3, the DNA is TGTGCCAGCAGTGAGAGCGGGAGGACACGCACAGATACGCAGTATTTT. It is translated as CASSESGRTRTDTQYF.

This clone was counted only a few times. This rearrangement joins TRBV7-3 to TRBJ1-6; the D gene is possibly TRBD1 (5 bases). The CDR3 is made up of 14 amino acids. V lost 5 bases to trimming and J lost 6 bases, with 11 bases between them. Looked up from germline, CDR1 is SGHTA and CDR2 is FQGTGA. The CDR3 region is CASSPQGPNSPLHF. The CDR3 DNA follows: TGTGCCAGCAGCCCCCAGGGTCCTAATTCACCCCTCCACTTT.

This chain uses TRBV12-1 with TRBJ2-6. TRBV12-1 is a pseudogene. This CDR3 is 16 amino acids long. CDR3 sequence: CASSGNLVSRANVLTF. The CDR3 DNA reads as TGTGCCAGCAGCGGGAATCTTGTAAGTCGGGCCAACGTCCTGACTTTC.